The 10 T cell receptor beta chains in this list originate from one sample, sequenced in a study of CD8 T cells in ankylosing spondylitis. General study findings and limits: Seemingly characteristic of ankylosing spondylitis blood was a TCR beta motif consisting of 7 or 8 highly homologous variants.

These receptors' targets are unknown. TCRdb re-derived calls from the 5' RACE reads in MiXCR, one entry per CDR3 protein. The repertoire consists of about 840,000 distinct CDR3 sequences, with around 11% occurring once and the leading ten covering approximately 0.46%. The sequencing input was blood, either unsorted or a sorted T cell fraction (not recorded which). The origin of the receptors is a male donor with ankylosing spondylitis.

This clonotype occurred a few times. This chain uses TRBV4-2 with TRBJ2-7; 10 nucleotides agree with TRBD1. CDR1 is LGHNA and CDR2 is YNFKEQ in the germline V gene. This CDR3 has 14 residues. Losses at the gene ends were 1 base for V and 9 bases for J; bases not matched to a gene: 6. The CDR3 here is CASSQGGQGGGQYF. In DNA form, the CDR3 reads TGTGCCAGCAGCCAAGGAGGACAGGGGGGAGGGCAGTACTTC.

This clonotype was picked up many times. The chain couples TRBV5-4 to TRBJ2-2, with 8 bases identical to TRBD2. Germline lookup yields CDR1 SGHNT and CDR2 YYREEE (reference sequence). The CDR3 runs to 16 residues. Trimming cost V 0 bases and J 1 base; bases outside gene matches: 2. CDR3 DNA: TGTGCCAGCAGCTTGGTGAGCGGGAGGAACACCGGGGAGCTGTTTTTT. It is translated as CASSLVSGRNTGELFF.

This clonotype was observed a few times. J is TRBJ2-7 and V is TRBV5-1, with a weak D call TRBD1 (8 bases). The V end lost 4 bases, the J end lost 6 bases, and 17 bases lay between the germline ends. CDR1 is SGHRS, CDR2 YFSETQ, per germline. The CDR3 extends over 14 amino acids. In nucleotides, the CDR3 is TGCGCCAGCAGCACGGACAGGGAGGGTCTCGAGCAGTACTTC. It specifies CASSTDREGLEQYF.

This chain uses TRBV18 with TRBJ2-1, with D possibly TRBD2 on 7 matching bases. Germline values: CDR1 KGHSH, CDR2 LQKENI. V lost 3 bases and J 2 bases, leaving 11 bases between the germline ends. There are 15 residues in the CDR3. This CDR3 is CASSPGRGAYNEQFF. The CDR3 DNA reads TGTGCCAGCTCACCGGGGAGGGGGGCCTACAATGAGCAGTTCTTC.

The gene calls are TRBV10-3 and TRBJ2-7; TRBD1 aligns across 11 bases. Germline V gene data show CDR1 as ENHRY and CDR2 as SYGVKD. V lost 8 bases and J lost 7; bases outside the gene matches: 4. The CDR3 contains 12 residues. CDR3 sequence (DNA): TGTGCCATCGGACAGGGGGCGAGGGAGCAGTACTTC. Amino acid sequence: CAIGQGAREQYF.

V usage is TRBV19 and J usage is TRBJ2-7, with 7 positions matching TRBD1. The CDR3 runs 14 residues. The germline CDR1 and CDR2 sequences are LNHDA and SQIVND (reference sequence). V lost 6 bases, J lost 0 bases, and 5 bases stayed unmatched. The CDR3 sequence: CASSERDSSYEQYF. The CDR3 coding sequence is TGTGCCAGTAGCGAGAGGGACAGCTCCTACGAGCAGTACTTC.

This clonotype was detected only a few times. The chain links TRBV5-1 to TRBJ2-3; D is perhaps TRBD2 (5 bases). V shed 1 base and J shed 6 bases, with 12 bases lying between them. The CDR3 is made up of 14 amino acids. Germline values: CDR1 SGHRS, CDR2 YFSETQ. The CDR3 here is CASSLRAGGDTQYF. The CDR3 nucleotides are TGCGCCAGCAGCTTGAGGGCAGGCGGGGATACGCAGTATTTT.

This clonotype was counted many times. The chain joins TRBV7-6 to TRBJ1-2; no reliable D call. V lost 4 bases and J 4 bases, leaving 7 bases between the germline ends. The CDR3 length is 12 residues. CDR1 and CDR2 (germline): SGHVS, FNYEAQ. In DNA, the CDR3 is TGTGCCAGCAGCTCACTGGGCTATGGCTACACCTTC. It encodes CASSSLGYGYTF.

The CDR3, as DNA: TGCGCCAGCAGCCGATTTTATTCCGGGACAGGGAGCTCCTACGAGCAGTACTTC. Its protein product is CASSRFYSGTGSSYEQYF. This rearrangement joins TRBV4-3 to TRBJ2-7; 9 bases fit TRBD1. CDR3 length: 18 amino acids. Per the germline V gene, CDR1 is LGHNA and CDR2 is YSLEER. Trimming cost V 4 bases and J 0 bases; bases outside gene matches: 13.

The rearrangement links TRBV6-1 to TRBJ2-3; TRBD1 matches 9 bases. CDR3 size: 15 residues. Per germline, CDR1 MNHNS and CDR2 SASEGT. J lost 4 bases, V lost 7 bases, and 9 bases had no gene match. CDR3 nucleotide sequence: TGTGCCAGCAACCGGGGACAGGGTGAGGCAGATACGCAGTATTTT. Translating gives CASNRGQGEADTQYF.